This TCR beta chain was captured by sequencing in a study of OX40 agonist ivuxolimab in advanced cancers. Study-level information: Dose-escalation patients were diagnosed with hepatocellular carcinoma, melanoma, renal cell cancer or head and neck cancer. Anti-PD-1, anti-PD-L1 or anti-CTLA-4 therapy given earlier was allowed, and approximately 40% had some.

As regards this clone: The antigen is not known.

Whole-study results and caveats: CD8+ T cells (on average) carried more expanded clones than CD4+ T cells. At 0.1 to 3.0 mg/kg and by week 6, clonal expansion occurred in CD4+ and CD8+ blood T cells.

Clones were read by immunoSEQ multiplex PCR, and TCRdb kept only the in-frame ones, dropping some. The sample has roughly 35,000 clones; around 84% are singletons. CDR1 is SGHNT and CDR2 is YYREEE in the germline V gene (reference sequence). The germline V and J ends were trimmed by 4 bases and 6 bases, with 17 bases remaining between them. The CDR3 sequence is 15 residues long. This TCR derives from an adult with an advanced solid tumor such as melanoma, head and neck, liver or kidney cancer. The sample consisted of CD4+ or CD8+ T cells sorted from blood, taken in a trial of the OX40 agonist ivuxolimab. This chain links TRBV5-4 with TRBJ2-1, with D perhaps matching TRBD2 (7 bases). CDR3 in DNA: TGTGCCAGCAGCCCGTCGGCGGGGGCAGGCAATGAGCAGTTCTTC. Translating it yields CASSPSAGAGNEQFF.